What follows are 28 T cell receptor beta chains derived from one specimen sequenced in a study of CD8 T cells in Susac syndrome. Random-hexamer reverse transcription was applied to roughly 0.5 to 1 ug RNA. TCRdb reanalysed the immunoSEQ multiplex PCR reads using MiXCR and keeps one entry per CDR3 protein. This sample has about 300,000 distinct CDR3 sequences, with about 91% found just once. Sequencing was done on a sample of CD8+ T cells from PBMCs. These receptors were collected from a human donor with multiple sclerosis.

The J gene is TRBJ2-3, the V gene TRBV9; perhaps TRBD2 as D (6 bases). The CDR3 is 12 amino acids. The V end lost 3 bases, the J end lost 6 bases, and 8 bases lay between the germline ends. Germline values: CDR1 SGDLS, CDR2 YYNGEE. DNA for the CDR3: TGTGCCAGCAGCGGACGGGGGGATACGCAGTATTTT. It translates to CASSGRGDTQYF.

The chain combines TRBV10-3 with TRBJ2-5; perhaps TRBD1 as D (5 bases). This CDR3 is built from 15 residues. V lost 2 bases and J 2 bases, leaving 12 bases between the germline ends. Germline V CDR1 and CDR2: ENHRY, SYGVKD. For the CDR3, the DNA is TGTGCCATCAGTGAGGGGCAGGGTAAACAAGAGACCCAGTACTTC. It codes for CAISEGQGKQETQYF.

This clonotype was seen only once. This chain uses TRBV11-2 with TRBJ2-7, with TRBD2 as a possible D gene (5 bases). V lost 5 bases, J lost 3 bases, and 14 bases lay in between. Germline V gene sequence: CDR1 SGHAT, CDR2 FQNNGV. The CDR3 has 14 residues. The CDR3, as DNA: TGTGCCAGCAGCCCAAGACGAACTAGCTACGAGCAGTACTTC. Protein: CASSPRRTSYEQYF. Drawing the rest from reference TRBV11-2 and TRBJ2-7, the complete variable domain is EAGVAQSPRYKIIEKRQSVAFWCNPISGHATLYWYQQILGQGPKLLIQFQNNGVVDDSQLPKDRFSAERLKGVDSTLKIQPAKLEDSAVYLCASSPRRTSYEQYFGPGTRLTVT.

About this clonotype itself: The junction shows a germline mismatch at one end, possibly a read error. DNA for the CDR3: TGTGCCAGCAGTCCCCGGACAGGGAACTATGGCCACACCTTC. Encoded protein: CASSPRTGNYGHTF. The genes are TRBV27 and TRBJ1-2; 8 nucleotides match TRBD1. The CDR3 covers 14 residues. Per the germline V gene, CDR1 is MNHEY and CDR2 is SMNVEV (reference sequence).

The genes are TRBV12-3 or TRBV12-4 and TRBJ1-1; the D gene is possibly TRBD1 (6 bases). The V end lost 5 bases, the J end lost 1 base, and 11 bases lay between the germline ends. This CDR3 is 14 amino acids long. CDR3 loop: CASSPGTPNTEAFF. CDR3 bases: TGTGCCAGCAGTCCCGGGACACCGAACACTGAAGCTTTCTTT.

The table lists this clonotype with a few counts. This chain uses TRBV19 with TRBJ2-1, with 12 bases matching TRBD2. The ends lost 5 bases at V and 8 bases at J; junction bases unmatched: 7. Germline values: CDR1 LNHDA, CDR2 SQIVND (reference sequence). The CDR3 sequence is 15 residues long. CDR3 region: CASSFLAGGPDEQFF. Here the CDR3 DNA reads TGTGCCAGTAGTTTTCTAGCGGGAGGGCCGGATGAGCAGTTCTTC.

The V call is TRBV7-3, the J call TRBJ1-5; weak D call: TRBD1 (5 bases). Germline CDR1 SGHTA, CDR2 FQGTGA. Trimming removed 1 base at V and 3 bases at J, with 19 bases between. The CDR3 loop spans 18 amino acids. The CDR3 nucleotides read TGTGCCAGCAGCTTAAGTCAAGGGGACCTCCCCAACAATCAGCCCCAGCATTTT. Protein product: CASSLSQGDLPNNQPQHF.

This rearrangement joins TRBV6-2 or TRBV6-3 to TRBJ2-5, with D perhaps TRBD2 (6 bases). CDR1 and CDR2 from the germline V gene are MNHEY and SVGEGT. The V end was cut by 5 bases, the J end by 9 bases, with 13 bases between. The CDR3 covers 12 residues. CDR3 region: CASSIGTAAQYF. The CDR3 DNA reads TGTGCCAGCAGTATCGGGACTGCCGCCCAGTACTTC.

CDR3 residues: CASSSPGEDTQYF. In DNA form, the CDR3 reads TGTGCCAGCAGTTCTCCAGGGGAAGATACGCAGTATTTT. The chain uses TRBV12-3 or TRBV12-4 and TRBJ2-3; D is perhaps TRBD1 (6 bases). V was pared by 4 bases and J by 5 bases, with 10 bases between. This CDR3 has 13 amino acids.

The V and J genes are TRBV7-3 and TRBJ1-2; D is unclear. Trimming removed 4 bases from V and 4 bases from J, with 16 bases in between. The CDR3 totals 15 residues. Germline-derived CDR1 and CDR2 are SGHTA and FQGTGA. This chain's CDR3 is CASSSAPALGYGYTF. The CDR3 DNA reads as TGTGCCAGCAGCTCCGCCCCGGCCCTAGGCTATGGCTACACCTTC.

The chain combines TRBV4-2 with TRBJ2-1, with a tentative D call TRBD2 (5 bases). The CDR3 runs to 11 residues. The V and J ends lost 0 bases and 12 bases respectively, with 6 bases between them. CDR1 and CDR2 from the germline V gene are LGHNA and YNFKEQ. Here the CDR3 reads CASSQDRGQFF. The CDR3 nucleotides are TGTGCCAGCAGCCAAGATCGGGGGCAGTTCTTC.

This clonotype was observed a few times. The chain recombines TRBV28 with TRBJ2-7; 8 bases are shared with TRBD1. CDR1 and CDR2 (germline): MDHEN, SYDVKM. Germline trimming cut 2 bases from V and 7 bases from J; bases unmatched to any gene: 7. The CDR3 sequence is 14 residues long. CDR3 in amino acids: CASSLGQGAGEQYF. CDR3 DNA: TGTGCCAGCAGTTTAGGTCAGGGGGCTGGGGAGCAGTACTTC.

The CDR3 DNA reads as TGCAGCGCCCGGGTAGGGGGGTTCTCCTACGAGCAGTACTTC. It codes for CSARVGGFSYEQYF. The chain couples TRBV29-1 to TRBJ2-7; D may correspond to TRBD1 or TRBD2 (6 bases each). Germline CDR1 is SQVTM and CDR2 is ANQGSEA. V shed 7 bases and J shed 0 bases, with 16 bases lying between them. This CDR3 region has 14 residues.

V and J are TRBV4-3 and TRBJ2-7; 7 bases map to TRBD1. The CDR3 length is 14 residues. The V gene end was trimmed by 3 bases and the J gene end by 9 bases; junction bases not matched to a gene: 11. Germline lookup yields CDR1 LGHNA and CDR2 YSLEER. The CDR3 nucleotides are TGCGCCAGCAGCCAGGTACAGGGGTCACGCATGCAGTACTTC. It is translated as CASSQVQGSRMQYF.

The rearrangement links TRBV27 to TRBJ2-7, with D possibly matching TRBD1 (5 bases). Trimming removed 4 bases from V and 2 bases from J, with 9 bases in between. This CDR3 has 13 amino acids. CDR1 and CDR2 from the germline V gene are MNHEY and SMNVEV (reference sequence). The CDR3 coding sequence is TGTGCCAGCAGTTGGGGCAGAGCCTACGAGCAGTACTTC. This gives the protein CASSWGRAYEQYF.

The chain couples TRBV7-9 to TRBJ1-3; no definite D call. CDR3 length: 16 residues. The germline V gene has CDR1 SEHNR and CDR2 FQNEAQ (reference sequence). The V gene lost 5 bases and the J gene lost 3 bases, with 17 bases spanning the gap. The chain's CDR3 is CASSPPQLGGGNTIYF. CDR3 nucleotides: TGTGCCAGCAGCCCTCCCCAGCTTGGAGGTGGAAACACCATATATTTT.

The sample holds one count of this clonotype. CDR3 sequence reads: CASSPPIIGQDSYEQYF. In DNA form, the CDR3 reads TGTGCCAGCAGCCCACCAATTATAGGACAGGACTCCTACGAGCAGTACTTC. V is TRBV7-9 and J is TRBJ2-7, with 7 positions matching TRBD1. This CDR3 is 17 amino acids long. Trimming at V came to 5 bases and at J to 0 bases, leaving 13 bases not matched to a gene. Germline V gene data show CDR1 as SEHNR and CDR2 as FQNEAQ (reference sequence).

J is TRBJ1-2 and V is TRBV29-1, with D uncertain. The CDR3 is 13 residues long. Per the germline V gene, CDR1 is SQVTM and CDR2 is ANQGSEA. V was cut by 3 bases and J by 4 bases, with 12 bases left in between. CDR3 in amino acids: CSVDLREVYGYTF. CDR3 sequence (DNA): TGCAGCGTTGACCTCAGAGAAGTCTATGGCTACACCTTC.

The chain uses TRBV13 and TRBJ2-7; 9 bases fit TRBD1. CDR3 length: 17 residues. Germline values: CDR1 PRHDT, CDR2 FYEKMQ (reference sequence). Trimming at V came to 2 bases and at J to 4 bases, leaving 12 bases not matched to a gene. The CDR3: CASSLLRLGQGLYEQYF. CDR3 DNA sequence: TGTGCCAGCAGCTTATTAAGGTTGGGACAGGGATTATACGAGCAGTACTTC.

J is TRBJ2-7 and V is TRBV4-3; TRBD1 or TRBD2 may be the D gene (8 bases each). CDR1 LGHNA and CDR2 YSLEER come from the germline V gene. This CDR3 is built from 15 residues. The germline V and J ends were trimmed by 8 bases and 2 bases, with 19 bases remaining between them. For the CDR3, the DNA is TGCGCCAGCGCTCAGGGGGCGCGGGGGGCCTACGAGCAGTACTTC. Translated: CASAQGARGAYEQYF.

The CDR3 nucleotides read TGTGCCAGCAGCTTAGCGTCGGGCAGGGGAGCCTACGAGCAGTACTTC. Protein: CASSLASGRGAYEQYF. V gene TRBV7-9 combines with J gene TRBJ2-7; D is possibly TRBD1 (6 bases). CDR3 length: 16 amino acids. V lost 0 bases and J lost 2, with 14 bases in between. Germline-derived CDR1 and CDR2 are SEHNR and FQNEAQ (reference sequence).

The chain links TRBV28 to TRBJ1-2; 7 nucleotides align to TRBD1. Germline-derived CDR1 and CDR2 are MDHEN and SYDVKM. The CDR3 extends over 16 amino acids. Trimming cost V 5 bases and J 4 bases; bases outside gene matches: 13. DNA for the CDR3: TGTGCCAGCAGTAGCTCCTCGCTGGGACAGACCTATGGCTACACCTTC. Protein: CASSSSSLGQTYGYTF.

The chain carries TRBV29-1 and TRBJ2-7; either TRBD1 or TRBD2 may fit D (5 bases each). Per germline, CDR1 SQVTM and CDR2 ANQGSEA. This CDR3 has 14 amino acids. Trimming cost V 6 bases and J 5 bases, with 20 bases left between them. CDR3 sequence: CSVPRDENGNEQYF. The CDR3 DNA sequence: TGCAGCGTCCCCCGGGACGAAAATGGTAACGAGCAGTACTTC.

The V call is TRBV20-1, the J call TRBJ2-2; 7 nucleotides agree with TRBD1. CDR1 is DFQATT, CDR2 SNEGSKA, per germline (reference sequence). The CDR3 is 18 amino acids. The junction had 15 bases not matched to a gene; V was cut back by 5 bases and J by 0 bases. The CDR3 nucleotides are TGCAGTGCTGAGGGCCAGGGGGTTAGGTCGACGAACACCGGGGAGCTGTTTTTT. It specifies CSAEGQGVRSTNTGELFF.

The chain couples TRBV20-1 to TRBJ2-1; tentatively, D is TRBD2 (6 bases). This CDR3 has 15 amino acids. Per the germline V gene, CDR1 is DFQATT and CDR2 is SNEGSKA (reference sequence). Trimming cost V 1 base and J 2 bases, with 12 bases left between them. The CDR3 DNA is TGCAGTGCTAGAGGTTCAGGAGGGGCCTACAATGAGCAGTTCTTC. As protein: CSARGSGGAYNEQFF.

This sequence joins TRBV2 and TRBJ2-7; D ambiguous. The CDR3 loop spans 13 amino acids. Per germline, CDR1 SNHLY and CDR2 FYNNEI. Trimming left V 7 bases short and J 5 bases short, with 15 bases between. As DNA, the CDR3 is TGTGCCAGCATAGGAGTGGCGTCGCACGAGCAGTACTTC. It codes for CASIGVASHEQYF.

J is TRBJ2-7 and V is TRBV29-1, with 8 nucleotides matching TRBD2. The CDR3 has 14 residues. The V and J ends lost 7 bases and 0 bases, in that order; junction bases with no gene match: 8. The germline CDR1 and CDR2 sequences are SQVTM and ANQGSEA. The CDR3 DNA reads as TGCAGCGCCCTCCGGGAGGGGAGCTCCTACGAGCAGTACTTC. Encoded protein: CSALREGSSYEQYF.

The rearrangement links TRBV7-9 to TRBJ2-7, with a possible D match to TRBD1 (6 bases). Trimming pared 5 bases from V and 6 bases from J, leaving 23 bases between. The CDR3 contains 16 residues. Germline CDR1 and CDR2: SEHNR and FQNEAQ (reference sequence). The CDR3 here is CASSRLTGAGDIEQYF. CDR3 coding DNA: TGTGCCAGCAGCCGACTGACAGGCGCTGGGGATATCGAGCAGTACTTC.